These 8 T cell receptor beta chains came from one sample sequenced in a study of T cells in Graves' hyperthyroidism and ophthalmopathy. Amplified TCR beta CDR3 regions came from RNA transcripts. With the HTBI primer set, the TCR CDR3 went through a first round of RT-PCR. TCRdb re-analysed the multiplex PCR reads in MiXCR, keeping a single row per CDR3 protein. The sample has fewer than 400,000 distinct CDR3 sequences; approximately 15% are singletons. The source material was blood. Receptors originate from a man aged 25-45 years with Graves' hyperthyroidism.

This clonotype has more than one count but fewer than ten. The V call is TRBV11-2, the J call TRBJ2-5; maybe TRBD2 (6 bases). This CDR3 spans 16 amino acids. V dropped 5 bases and J dropped 5 bases, with 21 bases sitting between them. CDR1 SGHAT and CDR2 FQNNGV come from the germline V gene. The CDR3: CASSPVPTRSGETQYF. The CDR3, as DNA: TGTGCCAGCAGCCCGGTCCCGACTAGGTCGGGGGAGACCCAGTACTTC. The whole variable domain, remainder taken from reference TRBV11-2 and TRBJ2-5, is EAGVAQSPRYKIIEKRQSVAFWCNPISGHATLYWYQQILGQGPKLLIQFQNNGVVDDSQLPKDRFSAERLKGVDSTLKIQPAKLEDSAVYLCASSPVPTRSGETQYFGPGTRLLVL.

A few counts support this clonotype. The chain carries TRBV29-1 and TRBJ1-1; D is unclear. V shed 2 bases and J shed 2 bases, with 9 bases lying between them. This CDR3 is built from 13 residues. Germline CDR1 and CDR2: SQVTM and ANQGSEA. The CDR3 sequence: CSVEPQINTEAFF. DNA of the CDR3: TGCAGCGTTGAACCCCAAATTAACACTGAAGCTTTCTTT.

The table lists this clonotype with many counts. V and J are TRBV12-3 or TRBV12-4 and TRBJ2-7, with TRBD1 matching 9 bases. The trim removed 8 bases at V and 3 bases at J, leaving 8 bases unmatched. CDR3 size: 14 residues. DNA of the CDR3: TGTGCCAGCCAACCGGGACAGGGCCTCTACGAGCAGTACTTC. As protein: CASQPGQGLYEQYF.

On this clonotype: A clone one base away is much larger, so this may be a read error. The conserved phenylalanine or tryptophan is not found at the CDR3 terminus, so this likely reflects a read error. CDR3 nucleotides: TGTGCCAGCAGTTACTCTCCGACAGGGGGCATGGGTGGCTACACCCTC. Residues: CASSYSPTGGMGGYTL. The chain carries TRBV6-5 and TRBJ1-2, with 10 bases fitting TRBD1. J lost 7 bases, V lost 0 bases, and 8 bases had no gene match. This CDR3 comprises 16 residues. The germline gives CDR1 MNHEY, CDR2 SVGAGI.

This clonotype was found a few times. The rearrangement links TRBV28 to TRBJ1-5; D is unresolved. This CDR3 has 13 residues. Trimming took 2 bases from V and 0 from J, leaving 2 bases between them. CDR1 and CDR2 from the germline V gene are MDHEN and SYDVKM. CDR3 amino acids: CASSLPSNQPQHF. DNA of the CDR3: TGTGCCAGCAGTTTACCTAGCAATCAGCCCCAGCATTTT.

This clonotype has ten or more counts. V is TRBV7-2 and J is TRBJ2-1, with D unclear. The germline V gene has CDR1 SGHTA and CDR2 FQGNSA. V was pared by 1 base and J by 8 bases, with 12 bases between. This CDR3 is 14 amino acids long. CDR3 sequence: CASSLVGVWDEQFF. The CDR3 DNA follows: TGTGCCAGCAGCTTAGTTGGCGTTTGGGATGAGCAGTTCTTC.

With respect to this clonotype: A much larger clone differs from this one at a single base, so this may be a read error. The chain joins TRBV24-1 to TRBJ2-5; D could derive from TRBD1 or TRBD2 (5 bases each). CDR3 length equals 15 residues. The germline CDR1 and CDR2 sequences are KGHDR and SFDVKD. The CDR3 spells CATSQVLGVQETQHF. The CDR3, as DNA: TGTGCCACCAGCCAAGTCTTGGGGGTCCAAGAGACCCAGCACTTC.

This clonotype was observed a handful of times. A junction end diverges from the germline sequence, so it may reflect a read error. V usage is TRBV11-2 and J usage is TRBJ2-5; D is unclear. CDR3 size: 11 residues. Germline CDR1 is SGHAT and CDR2 is FQNNGV. Here the CDR3 DNA reads TGCGCCAGCAGCAATCCAGAGACCCAGTACTTC. Translated: CASSNPETQYF.